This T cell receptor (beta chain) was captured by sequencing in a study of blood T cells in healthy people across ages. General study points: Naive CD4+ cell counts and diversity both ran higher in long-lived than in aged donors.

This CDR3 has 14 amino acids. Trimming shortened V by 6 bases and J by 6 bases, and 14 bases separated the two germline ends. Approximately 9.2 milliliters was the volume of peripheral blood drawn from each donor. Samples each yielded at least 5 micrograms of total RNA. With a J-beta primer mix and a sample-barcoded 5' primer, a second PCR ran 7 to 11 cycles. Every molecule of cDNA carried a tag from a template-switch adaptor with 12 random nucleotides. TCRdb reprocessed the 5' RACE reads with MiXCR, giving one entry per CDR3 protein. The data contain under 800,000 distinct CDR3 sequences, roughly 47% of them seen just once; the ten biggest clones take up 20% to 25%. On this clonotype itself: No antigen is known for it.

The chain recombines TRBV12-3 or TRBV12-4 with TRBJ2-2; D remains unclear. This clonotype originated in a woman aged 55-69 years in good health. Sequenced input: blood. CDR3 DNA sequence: TGTGCCAGCAGCCCTATCCGGACCGCCGGGGAGCTGTTTTTT. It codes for CASSPIRTAGELFF.